This TCR beta chain was sequenced during a study of blood T cell repertoires in COVID-19. Study at large: Samples came from the United States, Italy and Spain, spanning acute and convalescent COVID-19.

Individuals drawn from about two dozen US areas were roughly 18 to 100 years old. V gave up 8 bases and J gave up 6 bases, with 16 bases separating them. Germline V gene data show CDR1 as MNHEY and CDR2 as SVGAGI. This CDR3 comprises 14 residues. Original processing methods: Nucleated cell counts were estimated from reference gene primer amplification. Clones were sequenced by immunoSEQ multiplex PCR, and TCRdb holds only the in-frame ones, with some missing. V, J and clone size are taken as reported in that table, and D and trimming were inferred from the DNA itself. The repertoire holds roughly 300,000 clones, with roughly nine tenths as singletons.

The receptor was derived from a woman aged 25 to 39 who had recovered from COVID-19. The sequencing sample was made of PBMCs or T cells enriched from blood (not recorded which). The rearrangement uses TRBV6-5 and TRBJ2-2; D perhaps matches TRBD2 (6 bases). This CDR3 reads CASRPGGRSGELFF. CDR3 nucleotide sequence: TGTGCCAGCCGCCCCGGGGGACGGTCCGGGGAGCTGTTTTTT.